Presented here are 17 T cell receptor beta chains from one specimen sequenced in a study of blood T cell repertoires in COVID-19. Only in-frame clones appear in the TCRdb table, and some are missing; sequencing was by immunoSEQ multiplex PCR. The top ten clones hold roughly 2.7% of a sample with roughly 300,000 clones, roughly 85% of them seen once. Specimen: PBMCs or T cells enriched from blood (not recorded which). These receptors were obtained from a woman aged 45 to 65 who had recovered from COVID-19.

This clone appeared a few times. V gene TRBV15 combines with J gene TRBJ1-5; D is perhaps TRBD1 (5 bases). CDR1 and CDR2 (germline): LNHNV, YYDKDF (reference sequence). Trimming removed 5 bases from V and 13 bases from J, with 15 bases in between. This CDR3 has 12 amino acids. CDR3 sequence (DNA): TGTGCCACCAGCCCTCGGGCAGGGACTCAGCATTTT. Translation: CATSPRAGTQHF.

The genes are TRBV7-9 and TRBJ1-1; 10 bases agree with TRBD1. Trimming cost V 3 bases and J 7 bases; bases outside gene matches: 5. The V gene's germline CDR1 is SEHNR and CDR2 FQNEAQ (reference sequence). There are 14 residues in the CDR3. The chain's CDR3 is CASSLTGGEFEAFF. The DNA for the CDR3 is TGTGCCAGCAGCTTGACAGGGGGCGAGTTTGAAGCTTTCTTT.

The chain uses TRBV15 and TRBJ2-7; no firm D call. The CDR3 extends over 14 amino acids. CDR1 is LNHNV and CDR2 is YYDKDF in the germline V gene (reference sequence). Trimming shortened V by 0 bases and J by 5 bases, and 11 bases separated the two germline ends. The CDR3 DNA follows: TGTGCCACCAGCAGAGATAGAGGTCGCGACGAGCAGTACTTC. Residues: CATSRDRGRDEQYF. Together with reference TRBV15 and TRBJ2-7, the CDR3 gives the full variable domain: DAMVIQNPRYQVTQFGKPVTLSCSQTLNHNVMYWYQQKSSQAPKLLFHYYDKDFNNEADTPDNFQSRRPNTSFCFLDIRSPGLGDTAMYLCATSRDRGRDEQYFGPGTRLTVT.

The rearrangement joins TRBV5-6 to TRBJ1-2, with D hard to call. The ends were cut back, 4 bases at V and 2 bases at J, with 12 bases in the middle. Germline V lookup: CDR1 SGHDT, CDR2 YYEEEE. CDR3 length: 14 residues. In DNA form, the CDR3 reads TGTGCCAGCAGCCCACCCAGGTTCAACTATGGCTACACCTTC. This sequence encodes CASSPPRFNYGYTF.

The chain recombines TRBV7-2 with TRBJ2-7; D may be TRBD1 (5 bases). Germline CDR1 reads SGHTA; CDR2 reads FQGNSA. V shed 3 bases and J shed 3 bases, with 12 bases lying between them. The CDR3 sequence is 14 residues long. The CDR3 bases are TGTGCCAGCAGCTTGCAGGGTTGGGGCTACGAGCAGTACTTC. Its protein product is CASSLQGWGYEQYF.

CDR3 protein: CASSYTGRNTGELFF. The CDR3 bases are TGTGCCAGCAGTTACACAGGACGGAACACCGGGGAGCTGTTTTTT. The rearrangement links TRBV6-5 to TRBJ2-2; tentative D call: TRBD1 (5 bases). The germline gives CDR1 MNHEY, CDR2 SVGAGI. The length of the CDR3 is 15 residues. Trimming removed 2 bases from V and 1 base from J, with 8 bases in between.

This sequence joins TRBV15 and TRBJ1-3; no definite D call. The CDR3 spans 16 residues. Trimming left V 0 bases short and J 0 bases short, with 9 bases between. CDR1 is LNHNV and CDR2 is YYDKDF in the germline V gene (reference sequence). In nucleotides, the CDR3 is TGTGCCACCAGCAGAGACGTGAGTCTCTCTGGAAACACCATATATTTT. It is translated as CATSRDVSLSGNTIYF.

This clone was counted between two and nine times. The chain couples TRBV28 to TRBJ1-4; a possible D gene is TRBD1 (6 bases). Germline values: CDR1 MDHEN, CDR2 SYDVKM. The CDR3 consists of 16 residues. Trimming pared 5 bases from V and 7 bases from J, leaving 20 bases between. The CDR3 sequence: CASSLLTGQRTEKLFF. CDR3 bases: TGTGCCAGCAGTCTCCTGACCGGACAGCGGACTGAAAAACTGTTTTTT. Full variable domain (remainder filled in from reference TRBV28 and TRBJ1-4): DVKVTQSSRYLVKRTGEKVFLECVQDMDHENMFWYRQDPGLGLRLIYFSYDVKMKEKGDIPEGYSVSREKKERFSLILESASTNQTSMYLCASSLLTGQRTEKLFFGSGTQLSVL.

This CDR3 reads CASSLDPGQANEQFF. CDR3 DNA sequence: TGTGCCAGCAGCTTAGATCCTGGGCAGGCCAATGAGCAGTTCTTC. The chain joins TRBV11-2 to TRBJ2-1, with no clear D. This CDR3 spans 15 amino acids. V was pared by 0 bases and J by 6 bases, with 12 bases between. The V gene's germline CDR1 is SGHAT and CDR2 FQNNGV.

This clone was detected once. The chain recombines TRBV30 with TRBJ1-5, with 9 bases lining up with TRBD1. V lost 2 bases and J lost 2; bases outside the gene matches: 7. The germline V gene encodes CDR1 GTSNPN and CDR2 SVGIG (reference sequence). There are 16 residues in the CDR3. The CDR3 DNA follows: TGTGCCTGGAGTCCACAGGGGGCGTTGGGCAATCAGCCCCAGCATTTT. Its protein product is CAWSPQGALGNQPQHF.

This clone was counted a few times. The chain couples TRBV2 to TRBJ1-1; tentative D call: TRBD1 (6 bases). Looked up from germline, CDR1 is SNHLY and CDR2 is FYNNEI. V dropped 5 bases and J dropped 8 bases, with 15 bases sitting between them. CDR3 size: 13 residues. The CDR3 is CASSFTDRHEAFF. CDR3 DNA sequence: TGTGCCAGCAGTTTTACCGACAGGCACGAAGCTTTCTTT.

This clone was seen ten or more times. V gene TRBV5-1 combines with J gene TRBJ1-2; D is undetermined. The CDR3 has 15 amino acids. Per the germline V gene, CDR1 is SGHRS and CDR2 is YFSETQ. The ends were cut back, 2 bases at V and 0 bases at J, with 11 bases in the middle. CDR3 sequence reads: CASSLSGRTNYGYTF. CDR3 DNA sequence: TGCGCCAGCAGCTTATCCGGGAGAACTAACTATGGCTACACCTTC.

The rearrangement uses TRBV12-5 and TRBJ2-1; possible D gene TRBD2, 6 bases. This CDR3 has 17 amino acids. Germline V gene sequence: CDR1 LGHNT, CDR2 FRNRAP. Trimming cost V 0 bases and J 3 bases, with 15 bases left between them. The CDR3 coding sequence is TGTGCTAGTGGTTTGGTACGCGGGGACCGAAACTACAATGAGCAGTTCTTC. Translating it yields CASGLVRGDRNYNEQFF.

The genes are TRBV4-1 and TRBJ2-7, with a possible D match to TRBD1 (6 bases). Trimming left V 3 bases short and J 1 base short, with 13 bases between. Germline assignment: CDR1 MGHRA and CDR2 YSYEKL. The CDR3 is made up of 15 amino acids. Written as DNA, the CDR3 is TGCGCCAGCAGCCACGAACAGGGCTGGTCCTACGAGCAGTACTTC. This translates into CASSHEQGWSYEQYF.

The genes are TRBV19 and TRBJ2-7, with TRBD1 identical over 9 bases. Trimming cost V 5 bases and J 1 base; bases outside gene matches: 3. Germline V gene lookup returns CDR1 LNHDA and CDR2 SQIVND (reference sequence). The CDR3 spans 14 residues. CDR3 region: CASSQGQGSYEQYF. The DNA of the CDR3 is TGTGCCAGTAGTCAGGGACAGGGATCCTACGAGCAGTACTTC.

The V gene is TRBV29-1, the J gene TRBJ2-2, with a possible D match to TRBD2 (6 bases). Trimming took off 6 bases at V and 6 bases at J, with 14 bases between the two ends. The CDR3 has 13 residues. Germline CDR1 is SQVTM and CDR2 is ANQGSEA. The chain's CDR3 is CSVEAEGPGELFF. Written as DNA, the CDR3 is TGCAGCGTCGAGGCGGAGGGCCCCGGGGAGCTGTTTTTT.

The CDR3 region is CASSASLAGVEKLFF. The CDR3 coding sequence is TGTGCCAGCAGCGCAAGCCTGGCAGGGGTAGAAAAACTGTTTTTT. The chain uses TRBV28 and TRBJ1-4; perhaps TRBD1 as D (6 bases). The V gene's germline CDR1 is MDHEN and CDR2 SYDVKM. The V gene lost 6 bases and the J gene lost 8 bases, with 19 bases spanning the gap. This CDR3 comprises 15 residues.